This T cell receptor (beta chain) was identified in a study of blood T cell repertoires in COVID-19 (TCRdb year 2020). Looking at the study overall: Samples covering the acute and convalescent phases of COVID-19 were provided by collaborators in the United States, Italy and Spain. The prospective study material was composed of cDNA or gDNA derived from T cells, B-cell-depleted T cells, or PBMCs. The dataset comprised deeply sampled blood TCRbeta repertoires from subjects exposed to, actively infected with, or recovered from COVID-19. The repertoires were released in a freely available public database intended as a resource for research on the immune response to SARS-CoV-2. The samples were drawn from the first 160 participants of the ongoing ImmuneRACE study and from some 1,300 subjects provided by 6 global collaborators. A de-identified subject ID, COVID-19 status, age in years and sex were almost always included in the sample metadata. Where available, HLA class I and class II types were obtained from metadata supplied by the sample provider rather than from assay-based typing.

Note on this clone: This clone's antigen is unknown. Base quality data are lacking; no much larger clone is found one base away.

TCRbeta CDR3 regions were amplified from genomic DNA using the immunoSEQ Assay, a bias-controlled multiplex PCR. The authors' analysis ran thus. Within the assay, amplification of reference gene primers was used to estimate how many nucleated cells each sample contained. To quantify the absolute abundance of each unique TCRbeta CDR3 rearrangement, sequence reads were collapsed and filtered. Productive Simpson clonality was computed per sample as the square root of Simpson's diversity index over productive rearrangements. Held by TCRdb, this immuneACCESS table contains in-frame sequences only and omits some clones. Under half of the omission traces to an unresolved V gene where checked; the cause of the rest is unknown. From that table come the V and J calls and clone size; the DNA was used to work out D and trimming. This sample gives about 180,000 clones in total; over 80% of them show up just once. The ten largest clones take up roughly 7.2% of the sample.

From the germline V gene (reference sequence), CDR1 is SEHNR and CDR2 is FQNEAQ. The CDR3 has 13 amino acids, counting the end cysteine and phenylalanine. Only CDR3 DNA is held: 39 bases, read in frame from base 1. Relative to germline, V is missing 4 bases and J is missing 6 bases, with 5 bases of the junction outside any gene match. In Seattle, one collaborating source enrolled patients while the infection was active and tracked those patients longitudinally over the course of disease. Whole blood was collected in K2EDTA tubes by collaborating institutions according to the institutions' own protocols. For TCRbeta analysis, collaborators shipped samples in one of three forms: frozen whole blood, isolated PBMCs, or DNA extracted from either of those sample types. Overall study results and their limits: How much clinical and demographic metadata was included differed by source and by participant, and the metadata was provided uncurated.

The sample taken for sequencing was peripheral blood. The chain couples TRBV7-9 to TRBJ1-1; TRBD1 aligns with 7 central bases. This clonotype was sampled from a woman aged 40 to 49 with COVID-19, enrolled during active disease. CDR3 loop: CASSSGQAAEAFF. The DNA sequence follows: TGTGCCAGCAGCTCTGGACAGGCCGCTGAAGCTTTCTTT.